A selection of T cell receptor beta chains follows, all from one sample in a study of beta chain features in type 1 diabetes. Only in-frame clones appear in the TCRdb table, and some are missing; sequencing was by immunoSEQ multiplex PCR. Counted here are some 240,000 clones, about a sixth occurring once; the ten biggest clones make up 0.08% to 0.095%. Input material: naive CD4+ T cells from blood. Receptors originate from a man younger than 45 with type 1 diabetes. The CDR3 runs from the conserved cysteine through the conserved F or W. Each record gives: D gene, V gene, J gene, clone size, CDR3 DNA, CDR3 protein. The D gene is left open where the match is weak. Some rows mark clone size as missing; the rest say once, few, many or name a class of expanded clone.

>.|TRBV4-3|TRBJ2-3|few
TGCGCCAGCAGCCAAGAACCTACAGGGAGGAGCACAGATACGCAGTATTTT
CASSQEPTGRSTDTQYF
>.|TRBV14|TRBJ2-3|.
TGTGCCAGCAGCCAAGATCCTAGCGGCACAGATACGCAGTATTTT
CASSQDPSGTDTQYF
>.|TRBV11-3|TRBJ2-5|.
TGTGCCAGCAGCACCAAGGGGAGCGGCGGGACCCAGTACTTC
CASSTKGSGGTQYF
>.|TRBV4-3|TRBJ2-7|.
TGCGCCAGCAGCCGGCAGGGAGAAAGCTACGAGCAGTACTTC
CASSRQGESYEQYF
>.|TRBV2|TRBJ2-7|few
TGTGCCAGCAGAGCGCTAGCCGTCGAGCAGTACTTC
CASRALAVEQYF
>.|TRBV27|TRBJ2-7|.
TGTGCCAGCAGTTACACCGGGACCCGATCCCACTACGAGCAGTACTTC
CASSYTGTRSHYEQYF
>.|TRBV6-6|TRBJ2-7|.
TGTGCCAGCACCGGCGCCGGGACCTACGAGCAGTACTTC
CASTGAGTYEQYF
>.|TRBV29-1|TRBJ2-7|.
TGCAGCGTTGGTCCCGGGTTGAGCTCCTACGAGCAGTACTTC
CSVGPGLSSYEQYF
>.|TRBV29-1|TRBJ2-5|few
TGCAGCGTCTCGTCCGGACCTCAAGAGACCCAGTACTTC
CSVSSGPQETQYF
>.|TRBV5-4|TRBJ2-6|few
TGTGCCAGCAGCTTAGAGGCCGGGGCCAACGTCCTGACTTTC
CASSLEAGANVLTF
>.|TRBV5-1|TRBJ2-5|few
TGCGCCAGCAGCTTAAATGGAGAAGAGACCCAGTACTTC
CASSLNGEETQYF
>TRBD1|TRBV4-1|TRBJ1-2|few
TGCGCCAGCAGCCAAGCCGAGCCCGGACAGGGCGTTAACTATGGCTACACCTTC
CASSQAEPGQGVNYGYTF
>.|TRBV28|TRBJ2-5|.
TGTGCCAGCAGTCGTGGGGGGTACCAGTACTTC
CASSRGGYQYF
>.|TRBV29-1|TRBJ1-2|.
TGCAGCGTTGTTATGAGGACGGCTAACTATGGCTACACCTTC
CSVVMRTANYGYTF
>TRBD2|TRBV18|TRBJ2-1|.
TGTGCCAGCTCGCCCAGGCGGGAGGGGTACAATGAGCAGTTCTTC
CASSPRREGYNEQFF
>.|TRBV28|TRBJ1-2|.
TGTGCCAGCAGTTTAGGAGGGTATGGCTACACCTTC
CASSLGGYGYTF
>.|TRBV13|TRBJ1-3|.
TGTGCCAGCAGCTCAGGGGGAAACACCATATATTTT
CASSSGGNTIYF
>TRBD1|TRBV25-1|TRBJ2-2|few
TGTGCCAGTAAAACAGGGGTCACCGGGGAGCTGTTTTTT
CASKTGVTGELFF
>.|TRBV29-1|TRBJ2-4|.
TGCAGCGTAGAGAGGGTTACCAAAAACATTCAGTACTTC
CSVERVTKNIQYF
>.|TRBV7-2|TRBJ2-7|few
TGTGCCAGCAGCTTAGATGCCAGTCTATACGAGCAGTACTTC
CASSLDASLYEQYF
>.|TRBV7-2|TRBJ2-5|.
TGTGCCAGCAGCTTAGAGGGGGGTCGCGTGACCCAGTACTTC
CASSLEGGRVTQYF
>.|TRBV7-9|TRBJ1-1|.
TGTGCCAGCAGCTTAACCGGGACGGCTGACGAAGCTTTCTTT
CASSLTGTADEAFF
>.|TRBV29-1|TRBJ1-4|.
TGCAGCGTTGAGGGAGACCGAAGATACGAGCTGTTTTTT
CSVEGDRRYELFF
>TRBD1|TRBV30|TRBJ1-5|.
TGTGCCTGGAATTCGGACAGGTTCAATCAGCCCCAGCATTTT
CAWNSDRFNQPQHF
>TRBD2|TRBV15|TRBJ2-5|.
TGTGCCACCAGTACTAGCGGGAGCCGAGAGACCCAGTACTTC
CATSTSGSRETQYF
>.|TRBV7-2|TRBJ2-1|few
TGTGCCAGCAGCCCGCGGACGGCTCAGGGCAATGAGCAGTTCTTC
CASSPRTAQGNEQFF
>.|TRBV2|TRBJ2-1|.
TGTGCCAGCAGATTAGACAGGGAGCAGTTCTTC
CASRLDREQFF
>TRBD2|TRBV5-6|TRBJ2-1|.
TGTGCCAGCCTCTCCTCTGGACTAGCCGGGTATGAGCAGTTCTTC
CASLSSGLAGYEQFF
>TRBD2|TRBV28|TRBJ2-3|.
TGTGCCAGCACGGAGCGGGAGGGCCCAGATACGCAGTATTTT
CASTEREGPDTQYF
>TRBD1|TRBV13|TRBJ2-7|few
TGTGCCAGCAGCGTTGACAGGGTCGCCTACGAGCAGTACTTC
CASSVDRVAYEQYF
>TRBD2|TRBV7-9|TRBJ2-7|.
TGTGCCAGCAGCGACACTAGCGGGAGGCTCTACGAGCAGTACTTC
CASSDTSGRLYEQYF
>.|TRBV29-1|TRBJ1-2|.
TGCAGCGTTGAAGATGCGAGGGGCTACACCTTC
CSVEDARGYTF
>TRBD2|TRBV11-1|TRBJ2-1|few
TGTGCCAGCAGCTCTAGCGGGAAGGGAAACAATGAGCAGTTCTTC
CASSSSGKGNNEQFF
>.|TRBV4-3|TRBJ2-4|.
TGCGCCAGCAGCCAGGGCGGGGCCCTAAACATTCAGTACTTC
CASSQGGALNIQYF
>.|TRBV7-8|TRBJ2-1|.
TGTGCCAGCAGCTTATCCGGGTACAATGAGCAGTTCTTC
CASSLSGYNEQFF
>.|TRBV28|TRBJ2-7|few
TGTGCCAGCGCTAGTCCCGCCGCAGGGACCTCCTACGAGCAGTACTTC
CASASPAAGTSYEQYF
>TRBD2|TRBV4-2|TRBJ2-1|.
TGTGCCAGCAGTCCTCTGGCCCTACTAGCGGGAGGGGTAAAGGGCAATGAGCAGTTCTTC
CASSPLALLAGGVKGNEQFF